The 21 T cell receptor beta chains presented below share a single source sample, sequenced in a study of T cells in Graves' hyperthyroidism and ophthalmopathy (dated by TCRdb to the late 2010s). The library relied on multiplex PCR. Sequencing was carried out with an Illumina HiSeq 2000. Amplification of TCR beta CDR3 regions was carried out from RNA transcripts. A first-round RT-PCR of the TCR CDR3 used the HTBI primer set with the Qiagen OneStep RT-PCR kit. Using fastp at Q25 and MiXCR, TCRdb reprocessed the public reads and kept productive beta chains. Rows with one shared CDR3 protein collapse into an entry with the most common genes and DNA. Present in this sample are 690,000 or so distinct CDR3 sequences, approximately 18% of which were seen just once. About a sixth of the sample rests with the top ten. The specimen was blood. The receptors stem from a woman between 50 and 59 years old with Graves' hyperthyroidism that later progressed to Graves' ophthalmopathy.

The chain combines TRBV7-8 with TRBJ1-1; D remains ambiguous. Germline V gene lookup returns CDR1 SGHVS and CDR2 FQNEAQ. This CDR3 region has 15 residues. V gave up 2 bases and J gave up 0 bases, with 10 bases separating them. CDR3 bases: TGTGCCAGCAGCTTACGCACTCACCTGAACACTGAAGCTTTCTTT. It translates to CASSLRTHLNTEAFF. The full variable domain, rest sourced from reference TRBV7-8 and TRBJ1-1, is GAGVSQSPRYKVAKRGQDVALRCDPISGHVSLFWYQQALGQGPEFLTYFQNEAQLDKSGLPSDRFFAERPEGSVSTLKIQRTQQEDSAVYLCASSLRTHLNTEAFFGQGTRLTVV.

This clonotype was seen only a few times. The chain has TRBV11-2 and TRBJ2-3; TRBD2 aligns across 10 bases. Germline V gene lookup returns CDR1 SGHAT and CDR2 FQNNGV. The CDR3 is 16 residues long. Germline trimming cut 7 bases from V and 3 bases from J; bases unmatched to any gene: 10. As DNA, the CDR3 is TGTGCCAGCACCCTGTCCAGCGGGGGGGTGACAGATACGCAGTATTTT. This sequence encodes CASTLSSGGVTDTQYF.

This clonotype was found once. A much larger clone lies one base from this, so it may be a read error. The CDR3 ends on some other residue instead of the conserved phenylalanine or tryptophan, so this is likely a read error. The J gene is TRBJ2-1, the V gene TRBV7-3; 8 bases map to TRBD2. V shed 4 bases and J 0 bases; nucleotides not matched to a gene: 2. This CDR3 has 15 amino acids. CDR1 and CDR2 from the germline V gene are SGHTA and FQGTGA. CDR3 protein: CASSSTSGSYNEQFY. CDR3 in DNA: TGTGCCAGCAGCTCAACTAGCGGCTCCTACAATGAGCAGTTCTAC.

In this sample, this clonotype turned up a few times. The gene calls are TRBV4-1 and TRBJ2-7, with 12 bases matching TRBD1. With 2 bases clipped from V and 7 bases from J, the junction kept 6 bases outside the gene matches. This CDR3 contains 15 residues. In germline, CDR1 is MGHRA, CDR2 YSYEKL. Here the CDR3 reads CASSQPGQGAREQYF. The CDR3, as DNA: TGCGCCAGCAGCCAACCGGGACAGGGGGCGCGGGAGCAGTACTTC.

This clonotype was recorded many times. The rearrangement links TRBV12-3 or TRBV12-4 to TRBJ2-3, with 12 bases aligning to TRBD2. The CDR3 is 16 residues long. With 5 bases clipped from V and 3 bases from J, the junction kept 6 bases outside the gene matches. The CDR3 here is CASSPPSGGATDTQYF. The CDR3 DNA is TGTGCCAGCAGTCCGCCTAGCGGGGGGGCGACAGATACGCAGTATTTT.

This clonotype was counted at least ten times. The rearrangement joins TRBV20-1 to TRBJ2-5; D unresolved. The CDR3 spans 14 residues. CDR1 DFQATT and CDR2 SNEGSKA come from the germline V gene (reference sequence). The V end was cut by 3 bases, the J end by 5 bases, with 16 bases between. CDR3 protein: CSASPHAAAETQYF. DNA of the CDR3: TGCAGTGCTAGTCCCCACGCCGCCGCGGAGACCCAGTACTTC.

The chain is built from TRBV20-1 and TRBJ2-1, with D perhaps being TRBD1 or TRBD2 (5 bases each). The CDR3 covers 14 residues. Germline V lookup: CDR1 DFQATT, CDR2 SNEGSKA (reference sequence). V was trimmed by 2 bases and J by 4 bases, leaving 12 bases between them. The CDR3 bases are TGCAGTGCTAGAATCAGGGACCGATACAATGAGCAGTTCTTC. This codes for CSARIRDRYNEQFF.

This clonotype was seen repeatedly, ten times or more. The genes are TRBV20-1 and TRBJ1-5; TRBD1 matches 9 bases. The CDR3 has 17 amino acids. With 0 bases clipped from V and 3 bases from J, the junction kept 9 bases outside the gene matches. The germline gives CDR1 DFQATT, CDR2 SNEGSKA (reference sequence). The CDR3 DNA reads TGCAGTGCTAGAGATGTGCGGACAGGGGCCACCAATCAGCCCCAGCATTTT. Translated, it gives CSARDVRTGATNQPQHF.

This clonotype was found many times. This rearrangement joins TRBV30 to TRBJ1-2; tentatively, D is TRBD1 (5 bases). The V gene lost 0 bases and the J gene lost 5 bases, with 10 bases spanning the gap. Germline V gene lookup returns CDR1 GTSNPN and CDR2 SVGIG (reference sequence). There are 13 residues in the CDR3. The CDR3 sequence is CAWSVQAEYGYTF. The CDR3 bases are TGTGCCTGGAGTGTACAGGCGGAGTATGGCTACACCTTC.

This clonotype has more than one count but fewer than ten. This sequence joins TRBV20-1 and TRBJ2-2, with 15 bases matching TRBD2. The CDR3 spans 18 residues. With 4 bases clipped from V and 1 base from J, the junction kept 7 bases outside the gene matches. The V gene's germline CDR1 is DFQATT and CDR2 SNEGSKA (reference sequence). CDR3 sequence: CSANTGTSGGLNTGELFF. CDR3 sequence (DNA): TGCAGTGCTAACACCGGGACTAGCGGGGGGTTGAACACCGGGGAGCTGTTTTTT.

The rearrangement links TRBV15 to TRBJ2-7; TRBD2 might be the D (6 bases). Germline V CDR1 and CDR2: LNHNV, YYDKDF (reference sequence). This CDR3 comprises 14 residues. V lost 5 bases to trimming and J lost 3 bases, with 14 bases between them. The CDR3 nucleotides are TGTGCCACCAGCGGGTCGGAGGGAAACTACGAGCAGTACTTC. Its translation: CATSGSEGNYEQYF.

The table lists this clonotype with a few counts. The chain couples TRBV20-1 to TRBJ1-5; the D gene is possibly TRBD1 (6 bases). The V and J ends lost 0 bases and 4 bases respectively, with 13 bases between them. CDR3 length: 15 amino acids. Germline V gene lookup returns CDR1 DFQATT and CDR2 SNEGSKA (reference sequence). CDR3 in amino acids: CSARELQGRNQPQHF. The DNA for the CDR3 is TGCAGTGCTAGAGAATTACAGGGTCGGAATCAGCCCCAGCATTTT.

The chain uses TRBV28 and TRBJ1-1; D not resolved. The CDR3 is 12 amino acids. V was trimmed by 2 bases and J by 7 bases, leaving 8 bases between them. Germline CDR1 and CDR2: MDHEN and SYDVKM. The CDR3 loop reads CASSLKVYEAFF. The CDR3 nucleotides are TGTGCCAGCAGTTTAAAGGTCTATGAAGCTTTCTTT.

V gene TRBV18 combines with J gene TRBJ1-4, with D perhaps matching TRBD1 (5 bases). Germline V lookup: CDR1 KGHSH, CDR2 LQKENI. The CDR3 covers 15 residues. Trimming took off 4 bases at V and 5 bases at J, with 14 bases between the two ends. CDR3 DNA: TGTGCCAGCTCACTAAGACAGTACCCCAATGAAAAACTGTTTTTT. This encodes CASSLRQYPNEKLFF.

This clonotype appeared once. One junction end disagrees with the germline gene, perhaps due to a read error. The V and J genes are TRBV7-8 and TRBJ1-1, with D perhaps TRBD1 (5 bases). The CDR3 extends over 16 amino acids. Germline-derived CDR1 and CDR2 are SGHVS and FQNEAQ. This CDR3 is CATNIPNQQENTEASF. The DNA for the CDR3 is TGTGCCACCAACATTCCGAACCAACAGGAGAACACTGAAGCTTCCTTT. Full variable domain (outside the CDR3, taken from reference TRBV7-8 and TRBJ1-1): GAGVSQSPRYKVAKRGQDVALRCDPISGHVSLFWYQQALGQGPEFLTYFQNEAQLDKSGLPSDRFFAERPEGSVSTLKIQRTQQEDSAVYLCATNIPNQQENTEASFGQGTRLTVV.

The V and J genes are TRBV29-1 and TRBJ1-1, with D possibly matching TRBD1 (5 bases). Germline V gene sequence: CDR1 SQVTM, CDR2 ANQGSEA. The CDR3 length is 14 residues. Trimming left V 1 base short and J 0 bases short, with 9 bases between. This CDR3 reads CSVEVGGLNTEAFF. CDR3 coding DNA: TGCAGCGTTGAAGTGGGGGGGTTGAACACTGAAGCTTTCTTT.

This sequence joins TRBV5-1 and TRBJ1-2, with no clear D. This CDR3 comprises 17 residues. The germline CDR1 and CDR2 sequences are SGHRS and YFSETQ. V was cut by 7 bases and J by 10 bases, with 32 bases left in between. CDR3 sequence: CASGSAARSGRTMDYTF. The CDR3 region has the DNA TGCGCCAGCGGCTCAGCTGCTAGGTCAGGCAGGACTATGGACTACACCTTC.

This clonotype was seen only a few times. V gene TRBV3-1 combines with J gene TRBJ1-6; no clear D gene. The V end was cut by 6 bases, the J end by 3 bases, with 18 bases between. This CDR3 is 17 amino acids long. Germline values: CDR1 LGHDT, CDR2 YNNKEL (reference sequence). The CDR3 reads CASSHYSAGNYNSPLHF. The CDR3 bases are TGTGCCAGCAGTCACTACTCGGCTGGGAACTATAATTCACCCCTCCACTTT.

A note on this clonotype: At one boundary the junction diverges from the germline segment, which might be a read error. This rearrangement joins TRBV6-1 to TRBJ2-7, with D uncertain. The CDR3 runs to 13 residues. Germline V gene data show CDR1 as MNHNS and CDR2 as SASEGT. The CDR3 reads CASGDKGTNEQYF. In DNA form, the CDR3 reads TGTGCCAGCGGTGACAAGGGTACCAACGAGCAGTACTTC.

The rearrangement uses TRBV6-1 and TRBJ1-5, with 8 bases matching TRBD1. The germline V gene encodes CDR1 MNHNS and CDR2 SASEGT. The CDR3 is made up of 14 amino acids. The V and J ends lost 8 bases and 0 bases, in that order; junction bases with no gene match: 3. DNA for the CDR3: TGTGCCAGCCGGGGACAGGATAGCAATCAGCCCCAGCATTTT. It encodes CASRGQDSNQPQHF.

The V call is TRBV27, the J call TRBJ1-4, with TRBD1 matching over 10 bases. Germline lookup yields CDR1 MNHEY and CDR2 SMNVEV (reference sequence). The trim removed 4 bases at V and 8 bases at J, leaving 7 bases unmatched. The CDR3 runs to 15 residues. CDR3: CASSSTGGMMEKLFF. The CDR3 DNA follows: TGTGCCAGCAGTTCGACAGGGGGCATGATGGAAAAACTGTTTTTT. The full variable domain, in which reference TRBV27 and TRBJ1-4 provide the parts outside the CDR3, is EAQVTQNPRYLITVTGKKLTVTCSQNMNHEYMSWYRQDPGLGLRQIYYSMNVEVTDKGDVPEGYKVSRKEKRNFPLILESPSPNQTSLYFCASSSTGGMMEKLFFGSGTQLSVL.